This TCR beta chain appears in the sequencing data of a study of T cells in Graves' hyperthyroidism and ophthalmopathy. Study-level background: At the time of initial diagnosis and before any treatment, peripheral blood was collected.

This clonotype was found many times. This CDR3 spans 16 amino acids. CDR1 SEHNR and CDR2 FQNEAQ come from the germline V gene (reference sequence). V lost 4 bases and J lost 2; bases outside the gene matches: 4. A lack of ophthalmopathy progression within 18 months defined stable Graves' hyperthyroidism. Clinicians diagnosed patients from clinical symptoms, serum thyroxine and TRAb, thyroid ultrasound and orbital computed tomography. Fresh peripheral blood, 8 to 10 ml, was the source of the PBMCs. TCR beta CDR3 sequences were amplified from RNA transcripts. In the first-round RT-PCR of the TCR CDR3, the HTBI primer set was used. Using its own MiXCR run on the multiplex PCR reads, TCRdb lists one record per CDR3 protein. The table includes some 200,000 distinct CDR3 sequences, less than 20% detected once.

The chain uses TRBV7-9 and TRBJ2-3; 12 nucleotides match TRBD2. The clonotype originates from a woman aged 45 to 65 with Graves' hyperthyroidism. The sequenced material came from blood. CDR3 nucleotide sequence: TGTGCCAGCAGCTCCGGACTAGCGGGACCCACAGATACGCAGTATTTT. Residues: CASSSGLAGPTDTQYF.